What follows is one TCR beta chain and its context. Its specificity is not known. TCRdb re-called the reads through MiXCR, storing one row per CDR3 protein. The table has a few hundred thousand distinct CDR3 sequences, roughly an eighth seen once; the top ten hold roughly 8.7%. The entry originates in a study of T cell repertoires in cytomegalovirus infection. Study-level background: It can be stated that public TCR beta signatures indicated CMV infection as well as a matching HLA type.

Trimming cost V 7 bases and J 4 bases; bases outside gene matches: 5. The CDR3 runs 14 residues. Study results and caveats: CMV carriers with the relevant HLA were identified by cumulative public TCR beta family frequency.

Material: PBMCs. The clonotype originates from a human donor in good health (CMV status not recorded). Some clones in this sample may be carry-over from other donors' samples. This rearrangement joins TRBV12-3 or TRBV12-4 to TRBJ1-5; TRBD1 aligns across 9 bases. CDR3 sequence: CASIGTGMNQPQHF. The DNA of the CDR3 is TGTGCCAGCATAGGGACAGGGATGAATCAGCCCCAGCATTTT.